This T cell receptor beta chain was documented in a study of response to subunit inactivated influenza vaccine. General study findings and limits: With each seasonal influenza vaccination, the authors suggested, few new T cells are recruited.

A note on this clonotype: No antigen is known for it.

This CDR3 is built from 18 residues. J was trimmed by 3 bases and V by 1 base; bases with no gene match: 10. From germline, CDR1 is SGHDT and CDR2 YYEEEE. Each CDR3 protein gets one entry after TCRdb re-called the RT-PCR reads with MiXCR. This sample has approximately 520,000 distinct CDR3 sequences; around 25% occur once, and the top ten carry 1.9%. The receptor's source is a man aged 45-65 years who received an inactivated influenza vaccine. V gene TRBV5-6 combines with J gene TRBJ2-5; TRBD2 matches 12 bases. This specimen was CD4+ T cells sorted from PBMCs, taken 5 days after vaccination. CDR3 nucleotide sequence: TGTGCCAGCAGCTTGATTCTAGCGGGAGGGCCGGTGGAAGAGACCCAGTACTTC. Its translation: CASSLILAGGPVEETQYF.